This is a list of T cell receptor beta chains from one sample in a study of regulatory T cells in long-lasting Graves disease. MiXCR, run by TCRdb on the multiplex PCR reads, gives a single entry per CDR3 protein. The sample includes over 650,000 distinct CDR3 sequences, around 32% of them seen just once. The sequenced sample was peripheral blood mononuclear cells (PBMCs), obtained when the disease was refractory, from a patient treated with antithyroid drugs. The receptors originated from a female donor with Graves disease. Both conserved end residues are part of each CDR3. The D gene is left open where the match is weak. Where a row states a size, it is once, few, many or the class of an expanded clone; other rows omit it.

size	V	J	D	CDR3	DNA
NA	TRBV28	TRBJ1-5	TRBD1	CASRRQGRSNQPQHF	TGTGCCAGCAGACGACAGGGGCGAAGCAATCAGCCCCAGCATTTT
NA	TRBV4-2	TRBJ1-5	TRBD1	CASSQVGTGDNQPQHF	TGTGCCAGCAGCCAAGTCGGGACAGGGGACAATCAGCCCCAGCATTTT
many	TRBV12-3/TRBV12-4	TRBJ2-7	NA	CASSSLGRRGEQYF	TGTGCCAGCAGTTCGCTCGGGAGAAGGGGCGAGCAGTACTTC
few	TRBV18	TRBJ2-7	TRBD1	CASSPRRQGVGNEQYF	TGTGCCAGCTCACCAAGGAGACAGGGAGTAGGCAACGAGCAGTACTTC
once	TRBV28	TRBJ1-2	TRBD1	CASSLGQGAHGYTF	TGTGCCAGCAGCTTAGGACAGGGGGCTCATGGCTACACCTTC
few	TRBV6-5	TRBJ1-4	NA	CASSYWDGHEKLFF	TGTGCCAGCAGTTACTGGGACGGTCATGAAAAACTGTTTTTT
NA	TRBV29-1	TRBJ2-2	TRBD1	CSVSPGQDWAGELFF	TGCAGCGTTTCCCCGGGACAGGATTGGGCCGGGGAGCTGTTTTTT
NA	TRBV11-2	TRBJ2-7	TRBD2	CASSLSGRLYYEQYF	TGTGCCAGCAGCTTAAGCGGGAGACTCTACTACGAGCAGTACTTC
NA	TRBV27	TRBJ2-5	NA	CASSPRRTFQEAQYF	TGTGCCAGCAGTCCCAGGAGGACCTTCCAAGAGGCCCAGTACTTC
few	TRBV5-5	TRBJ2-5	NA	CASSAGVGQETQYF	TGTGCCAGCAGCGCCGGGGTAGGTCAAGAGACCCAGTACTTC
many	TRBV6-2/TRBV6-3	TRBJ1-2	NA	CASSYSNHGARNGYTF	TGTGCCAGCAGTTACTCGAACCACGGAGCTCGGAATGGCTACACCTTC
few	TRBV5-1	TRBJ1-2	NA	CASSLSESYGYTF	TGCGCCAGCAGCTTGTCAGAAAGCTATGGCTACACCTTC
NA	TRBV5-5	TRBJ2-5	TRBD1	CASSLLTGGSRETQYF	TGTGCCAGCAGCTTACTAACAGGGGGCAGCCGGGAGACCCAGTACTTC
NA	TRBV25-1	TRBJ2-7	NA	CASSGRARAYEQYF	TGTGCCAGCAGTGGTAGGGCCAGGGCCTACGAGCAGTACTTC
once	TRBV27	TRBJ1-2	TRBD1	CASSPYRGRGGYTF	TGTGCCAGCAGTCCCTACAGGGGGCGCGGTGGCTACACCTTC
NA	TRBV6-2/TRBV6-3	TRBJ2-4	TRBD1	CASRSLDRAWGIQYF	TGTGCCAGCAGATCCTTGGACAGGGCATGGGGCATTCAGTACTTC
NA	TRBV27	TRBJ2-7	NA	CASSLRQGGSGTSSYEQYF	TGTGCCAGCAGTTTAAGGCAGGGGGGTAGCGGGACGAGCTCCTACGAGCAGTACTTC
NA	TRBV19	TRBJ1-2	NA	CASSSGPHNYGYTF	TGTGCCAGTTCATCAGGGCCCCATAACTATGGCTACACCTTC
NA	TRBV6-9	TRBJ1-2	NA	CASSYGRPPRYTF	TGTGCCAGCAGTTACGGACGCCCGCCACGGTACACCTTC
many	TRBV28	TRBJ1-1	NA	CASSLKILNTEAFF	TGTGCCAGCAGCCTCAAGATACTGAACACTGAAGCTTTCTTT
many	TRBV30	TRBJ1-1	TRBD1	CAWRGTGAVEAFF	TGTGCCTGGAGGGGGACAGGGGCGGTTGAAGCTTTCTTT
once	TRBV9	TRBJ1-2	NA	CASSSASGGYGYTF	TGTGCCAGCAGCTCCGCCTCAGGCGGCTATGGCTACACCTTC
NA	TRBV5-1	TRBJ2-7	NA	CASSLGQRVEQYF	TGCGCCAGCAGCTTAGGCCAGAGGGTCGAGCAGTACTTC
few	TRBV15	TRBJ2-5	NA	CATSWTEETQYF	TGTGCCACCAGCTGGACAGAAGAGACCCAGTACTTC
NA	TRBV6-2/TRBV6-3	TRBJ2-1	TRBD2	CASSEASGTNEQFF	TGTGCCAGCAGTGAAGCAAGCGGGACCAATGAGCAGTTCTTC
few	TRBV6-1	TRBJ1-5	NA	CASRGELGNQPQHF	TGTGCCAGCAGAGGGGAGCTGGGCAATCAGCCCCAGCATTTT
NA	TRBV30	TRBJ1-5	NA	CAWGQGFGNQPQHF	TGTGCCTGGGGTCAGGGGTTCGGCAATCAGCCCCAGCATTTT
few	TRBV10-3	TRBJ1-4	NA	CAISDRFDGKPNEKLFF	TGTGCCATCAGTGATCGGTTTGACGGAAAACCTAATGAAAAACTGTTTTTT
few	TRBV6-2/TRBV6-3	TRBJ1-2	TRBD1	CASSYPERTGSGYTF	TGTGCCAGCAGTTACCCCGAAAGGACAGGGAGTGGCTACACCTTC
few	TRBV9	TRBJ2-5	NA	CASSVDPSQETQYF	TGTGCCAGCAGCGTAGACCCCTCTCAAGAGACCCAGTACTTC
NA	TRBV20-1	TRBJ1-5	NA	CSARGEGPVGQPQHF	TGCAGTGCTAGAGGGGAAGGTCCGGTAGGTCAGCCCCAGCATTTT
NA	TRBV9	TRBJ1-5	TRBD1	CASSGGQGGNQPQHF	TGTGCCAGCAGTGGGGGACAGGGGGGCAATCAGCCCCAGCATTTT
NA	TRBV6-1	TRBJ2-1	TRBD2	CASSEPFLAGSYNEQFF	TGTGCCAGCAGTGAGCCATTCCTAGCGGGATCTTACAATGAGCAGTTCTTC
few	TRBV12-3/TRBV12-4	TRBJ1-2	TRBD1	CASSLGPGGGYGYTF	TGTGCCAGCAGTTTAGGGCCAGGGGGCGGATATGGCTACACCTTC
NA	TRBV20-1	TRBJ1-6	NA	CSASRDPKNSPLHF	TGCAGTGCCAGCCGGGACCCAAAGAATTCACCCCTCCACTTT
NA	TRBV18	TRBJ1-1	NA	CASSPDHVNTEAFF	TGTGCCAGCTCACCTGACCATGTGAACACTGAAGCTTTCTTT
few	TRBV6-2/TRBV6-3	TRBJ1-4	TRBD1	CASSYSGRGQDEKLFF	TGTGCCAGCAGTTACTCGGGGCGGGGACAGGACGAAAAACTGTTTTTT
NA	TRBV7-9	TRBJ2-1	TRBD2	CASSFLAEGFF	TGTGCCAGCAGCTTTCTAGCGGAGGGGTTCTTC
NA	TRBV18	TRBJ1-1	TRBD1	CASSPPDRVGTEAFF	TGTGCCAGCTCACCACCGGACAGGGTAGGCACTGAAGCTTTCTTT
NA	TRBV6-1	TRBJ1-3	TRBD1	CASSTGQIGNTIYF	TGTGCCAGCAGCACGGGACAGATTGGAAACACCATATATTTT
NA	TRBV20-1	TRBJ2-7	TRBD2	CSTRVPGTSGYEQYF	TGCAGTACTAGAGTGCCCGGGACTAGCGGGTACGAGCAGTACTTC
NA	TRBV11-2	TRBJ2-5	NA	CASSPSVLETQYF	TGTGCCAGCAGCCCCTCGGTTTTAGAGACCCAGTACTTC
NA	TRBV19	TRBJ1-5	NA	CASSTPKGYSNQPQHF	TGTGCCAGTAGTACCCCGAAAGGATATAGCAATCAGCCCCAGCATTTT
few	TRBV29-1	TRBJ1-2	TRBD1	CSVEDLAGGFYGYTF	TGCAGCGTTGAGGACCTGGCAGGGGGATTCTATGGCTACACCTTC
NA	TRBV29-1	TRBJ1-2	NA	CSVEDGPGYYGYTF	TGCAGCGTTGAAGATGGACCGGGCTACTATGGCTACACCTTC
NA	TRBV28	TRBJ2-7	TRBD1	CASSLQGALRSYEQYF	TGTGCCAGCAGTTTACAGGGGGCCCTTCGGTCCTACGAGCAGTACTTC
NA	TRBV11-2	TRBJ1-6	NA	CASSPPLRRGRNSPLHF	TGTGCCAGCAGCCCACCCCTGCGCCGGGGCCGGAATTCACCCCTCCACTTT
NA	TRBV20-1	TRBJ1-2	TRBD1	CSAIRGRGYGYTF	TGCAGTGCTATCAGGGGGCGAGGCTATGGCTACACCTTC
many	TRBV6-1	TRBJ2-2	TRBD1	CASAALTGVNTGELFF	TGTGCCAGCGCCGCCCTAACAGGGGTAAACACCGGGGAGCTGTTTTTT